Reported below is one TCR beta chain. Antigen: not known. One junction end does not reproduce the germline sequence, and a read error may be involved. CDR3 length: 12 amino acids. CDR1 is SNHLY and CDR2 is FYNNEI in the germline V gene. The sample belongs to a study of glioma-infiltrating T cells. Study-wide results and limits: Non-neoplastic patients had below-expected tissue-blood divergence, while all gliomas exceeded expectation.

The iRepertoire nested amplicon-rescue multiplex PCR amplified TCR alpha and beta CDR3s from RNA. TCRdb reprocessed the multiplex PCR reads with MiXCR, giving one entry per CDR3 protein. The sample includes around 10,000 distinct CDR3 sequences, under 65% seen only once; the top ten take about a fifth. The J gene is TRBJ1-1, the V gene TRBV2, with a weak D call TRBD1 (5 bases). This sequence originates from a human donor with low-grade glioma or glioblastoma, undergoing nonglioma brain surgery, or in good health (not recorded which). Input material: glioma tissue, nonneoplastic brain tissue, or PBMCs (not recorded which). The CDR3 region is CASSRHHGGALF. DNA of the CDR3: TGTGCCAGCAGCAGACATCACGGTGGGGCTTTGTTT.